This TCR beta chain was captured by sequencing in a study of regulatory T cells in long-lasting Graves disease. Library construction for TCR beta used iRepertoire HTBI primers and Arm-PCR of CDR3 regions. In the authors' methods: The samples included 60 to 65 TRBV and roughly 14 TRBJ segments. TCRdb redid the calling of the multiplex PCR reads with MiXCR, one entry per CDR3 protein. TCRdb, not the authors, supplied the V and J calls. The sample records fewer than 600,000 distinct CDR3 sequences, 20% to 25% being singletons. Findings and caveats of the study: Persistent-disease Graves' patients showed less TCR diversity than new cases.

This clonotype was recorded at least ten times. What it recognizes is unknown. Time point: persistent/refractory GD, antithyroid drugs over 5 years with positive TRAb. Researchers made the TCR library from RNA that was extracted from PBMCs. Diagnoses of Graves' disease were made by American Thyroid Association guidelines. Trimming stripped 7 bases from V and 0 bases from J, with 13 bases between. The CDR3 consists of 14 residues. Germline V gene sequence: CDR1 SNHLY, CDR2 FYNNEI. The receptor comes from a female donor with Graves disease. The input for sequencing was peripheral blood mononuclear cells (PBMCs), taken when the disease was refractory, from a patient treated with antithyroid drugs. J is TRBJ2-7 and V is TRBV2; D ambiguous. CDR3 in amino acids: CASKEQSNSYEQYF. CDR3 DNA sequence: TGTGCCAGCAAGGAGCAGAGTAACTCCTACGAGCAGTACTTC.